This entry lists 16 T cell receptor beta chains sequenced from one sample in a study of blood T cell repertoires in COVID-19. Measured with immunoSEQ multiplex PCR; TCRdb has only the in-frame clones, and not every one. This table holds about 190,000 clones, about nine tenths found once. Sequenced sample: peripheral blood. The receptors stem from a man in his forties with acute or convalescent COVID-19.

The chain carries TRBV7-6 and TRBJ2-7; D not certain. Per the germline V gene, CDR1 is SGHVS and CDR2 is FNYEAQ. The CDR3 length is 14 residues. Trimming removed 1 base from V and 0 bases from J, with 7 bases in between. The CDR3 DNA reads TGTGCCAGCAGCTTAGGGGCGAGCTCCTACGAGCAGTACTTC. It is translated as CASSLGASSYEQYF.

The chain combines TRBV18 with TRBJ1-3; tentative D call: TRBD1 (6 bases). This CDR3 is 15 amino acids long. V shed 3 bases and J shed 4 bases, with 13 bases lying between them. Per germline, CDR1 KGHSH and CDR2 LQKENI. In DNA form, the CDR3 reads TGTGCCAGCTCACCGTTCGACAGGTCAGGAAACACCATATATTTT. Residues: CASSPFDRSGNTIYF.

The rearrangement joins TRBV6-2 or TRBV6-3 to TRBJ1-1, with 10 bases lining up with TRBD1. The length of the CDR3 is 14 residues. In germline, CDR1 is MNHEY, CDR2 SVGEGT. With V trimmed by 4 bases and J by 5 bases, 4 bases remained unmatched. CDR3 DNA sequence: TGTGCCAGCAGTTCCCGACAGGGGGCAACTGAAGCTTTCTTT. Amino acids: CASSSRQGATEAFF.

The chain uses TRBV28 and TRBJ2-5; D is unresolved. Germline CDR1 MDHEN, CDR2 SYDVKM. V dropped 5 bases and J dropped 1 base, with 11 bases sitting between them. The CDR3 runs to 14 residues. In DNA form, the CDR3 reads TGTGCCAGCAGTCCCCCGGAGCTCCAAGAGACCCAGTACTTC. Translation: CASSPPELQETQYF.

The chain uses TRBV4-3 and TRBJ2-1; 14 nucleotides agree with TRBD2. This CDR3 contains 16 residues. The V segment lost 4 bases and the J segment 5 bases; nucleotides outside the gene matches: 4. The germline V gene has CDR1 LGHNA and CDR2 YSLEER. The chain's CDR3 is CASSPGLAGVNNEQFF. DNA of the CDR3: TGCGCCAGCAGCCCGGGACTAGCGGGGGTTAACAATGAGCAGTTCTTC.

The table lists this clone with a count of one. The rearrangement uses TRBV7-2 and TRBJ1-2, with D tentatively TRBD1 (5 bases). Germline CDR1 SGHTA, CDR2 FQGNSA. This CDR3 spans 11 amino acids. Trimming removed 5 bases from V and 10 bases from J, with 11 bases in between. The chain's CDR3 is CASSPGGVYTF. For the CDR3, the DNA is TGTGCCAGCAGCCCGGGGGGTGTCTACACCTTC. Combining the CDR3 with reference TRBV7-2 and TRBJ1-2 gives the whole variable domain GAGVSQSPSNKVTEKGKDVELRCDPISGHTALYWYRQSLGQGLEFLIYFQGNSAPDKSGLPSDRFSAERTGGSVSTLTIQRTQQEDSAVYLCASSPGGVYTFGSGTRLTVV.

This CDR3 is CASSLMDSNTEAFF. The DNA of the CDR3 is TGCGCCAGCAGCTTGATGGACAGCAACACTGAAGCTTTCTTT. J is TRBJ1-1 and V is TRBV5-1, with D possibly being TRBD1 (6 bases). In germline, CDR1 is SGHRS, CDR2 YFSETQ. The ends were cut back, 1 base at V and 2 bases at J, with 9 bases in the middle. This CDR3 spans 14 amino acids.

This sequence joins TRBV19 and TRBJ2-2; D not resolved. Trimming left V 3 bases short and J 6 bases short, with 11 bases between. The CDR3 covers 14 residues. Germline assignment: CDR1 LNHDA and CDR2 SQIVND (reference sequence). The CDR3, as DNA: TGTGCCAGTAGTATGGGTCTGGCGGCCGGGGAGCTGTTTTTT. It encodes CASSMGLAAGELFF.

This sequence joins TRBV7-2 and TRBJ2-2, with a tentative D call TRBD1 (6 bases). The CDR3 totals 15 residues. Trimming took 2 bases from V and 4 from J, leaving 11 bases between them. CDR1 SGHTA and CDR2 FQGNSA come from the germline V gene. CDR3 sequence: CASSLSGVSTGELFF. Here the CDR3 DNA reads TGTGCCAGCAGCTTATCAGGGGTGAGCACCGGGGAGCTGTTTTTT.

The gene calls are TRBV5-1 and TRBJ2-2, with 8 bases that match TRBD2. V gave up 1 base and J gave up 6 bases; unmatched junction bases: 8. The CDR3 runs 16 residues. Germline CDR1 and CDR2: SGHRS and YFSETQ. The CDR3 coding sequence is TGCGCCAGCAGCTTGTTACTAGCGGTAGGCTCCGGGGAGCTGTTTTTT. Amino acid sequence: CASSLLLAVGSGELFF.

J is TRBJ2-7 and V is TRBV18; the D gene is possibly TRBD2 (6 bases). CDR3 length: 15 amino acids. Germline CDR1 and CDR2: KGHSH and LQKENI. The V end was cut by 4 bases, the J end by 4 bases, with 17 bases between. CDR3 coding DNA: TGTGCCAGCTCACTCTTGGGGACTGGGGTATACGAGCAGTACTTC. Its protein product is CASSLLGTGVYEQYF.

The CDR3 spells CASSLAGQGNEKLFF. For the CDR3, the DNA is TGTGCCAGCAGTTTAGCCGGACAGGGGAATGAAAAACTGTTTTTT. V usage is TRBV28 and J usage is TRBJ1-4, with 9 bases matching TRBD1. Germline CDR1 reads MDHEN; CDR2 reads SYDVKM. Unmatched junction bases numbered 3, after V lost 2 bases and J lost 5 bases. The CDR3 sequence is 15 residues long.

This chain connects TRBV7-2 to TRBJ2-5; TRBD1 might be the D (6 bases). This CDR3 contains 15 residues. Deletions cut 3 bases from V and 0 bases from J, with 11 bases between. The V gene's germline CDR1 is SGHTA and CDR2 FQGNSA. CDR3 sequence: CASSLEGQYQETQYF. The CDR3 nucleotides read TGTGCCAGCAGCTTGGAAGGACAGTACCAAGAGACCCAGTACTTC.

V gene TRBV18 combines with J gene TRBJ1-6; D ambiguous. CDR1 and CDR2 (germline): KGHSH, LQKENI. Trimming shortened V by 3 bases and J by 7 bases, and 7 bases separated the two germline ends. The CDR3 spans 13 residues. The DNA of the CDR3 is TGTGCCAGCTCACCGGCCGTCAATTCACCCCTCCACTTT. Amino acids: CASSPAVNSPLHF.

The rearrangement joins TRBV12-3 or TRBV12-4 to TRBJ1-2, with 9 bases aligning to TRBD1. J gave up 8 bases and V 5 bases, and 6 bases lay outside the gene matches. The CDR3 consists of 13 residues. For the CDR3, the DNA is TGTGCCAGCAGTCCCGGGACAGGGATAGGCTACACCTTC. This translates into CASSPGTGIGYTF.

The chain uses TRBV29-1 and TRBJ2-2; TRBD2 might be the D (6 bases). CDR1 and CDR2 (germline): SQVTM, ANQGSEA. The ends were cut back, 6 bases at V and 2 bases at J, with 13 bases in the middle. The CDR3 is 14 residues long. The CDR3 DNA is TGCAGCGTGCCCGGGACTGCTAACACCGGGGAGCTGTTTTTT. Its translation is CSVPGTANTGELFF.